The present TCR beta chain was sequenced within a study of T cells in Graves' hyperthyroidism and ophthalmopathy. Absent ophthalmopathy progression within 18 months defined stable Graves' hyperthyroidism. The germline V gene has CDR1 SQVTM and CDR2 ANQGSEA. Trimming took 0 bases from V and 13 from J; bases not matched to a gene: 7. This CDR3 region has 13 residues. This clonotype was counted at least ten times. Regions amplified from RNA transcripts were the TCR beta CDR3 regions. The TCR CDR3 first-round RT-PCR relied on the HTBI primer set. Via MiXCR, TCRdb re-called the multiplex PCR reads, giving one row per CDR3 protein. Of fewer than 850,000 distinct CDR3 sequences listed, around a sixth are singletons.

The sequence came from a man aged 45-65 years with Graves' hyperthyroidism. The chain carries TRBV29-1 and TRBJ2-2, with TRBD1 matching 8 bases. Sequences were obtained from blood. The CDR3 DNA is TGCAGCGTTGAAGAACGATGGACAGGGTCGCTGTTTTTT. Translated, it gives CSVEERWTGSLFF.